Each of the 29 T cell receptor beta chains below was sequenced from the same sample in a study of blood T cell repertoires in COVID-19. Clones were read by immunoSEQ multiplex PCR, and TCRdb kept only the in-frame ones, dropping some. The table records 55,000 to 70,000 clones, about nine tenths of them present only once. The material sequenced was peripheral blood. The receptors were gathered from a woman of 80 years or more with COVID-19, enrolled during active disease.

This chain uses TRBV5-6 with TRBJ1-5; perhaps TRBD1 as D (6 bases). V gave up 1 base and J gave up 7 bases, with 12 bases separating them. CDR1 and CDR2 from the germline V gene are SGHDT and YYEEEE. The CDR3 spans 14 residues. For the CDR3, the DNA is TGTGCCAGCAGCTTGATGGGGGCTGGGCAGCCCCAGCATTTT. It translates to CASSLMGAGQPQHF.

The CDR3 here is CASRLDRGSHNEQFF. The DNA for the CDR3 is TGTGCCAGCAGACTTGACAGGGGATCCCACAATGAGCAGTTCTTC. The chain recombines TRBV2 with TRBJ2-1, with TRBD1 matching over 8 bases. The CDR3 is 15 residues long. Germline CDR1 reads SNHLY; CDR2 reads FYNNEI. After removal of 6 bases from V and 5 bases from J, the junction contained 9 bases not matched to a gene.

This clone was recorded once. The CDR3 DNA is TGTGCCAGCAGCTTAGATCTCACAGATACGCAGTATTTT. Translating gives CASSLDLTDTQYF. The chain couples TRBV11-3 to TRBJ2-3; the D is unclear. Trimming took 0 bases from V and 2 from J, leaving 3 bases between them. The germline V gene encodes CDR1 SGHNT and CDR2 YENEEA. The CDR3 has 13 amino acids. The full variable domain, completed using reference TRBV11-3 and TRBJ2-3, is EAGVVQSPRYKIIEKKQPVAFWCNPISGHNTLYWYLQNLGQGPELLIRYENEEAVDDSQLPKDRFSAERLKGVDSTLKIQPAELGDSAVYLCASSLDLTDTQYFGPGTRLTVL.

V and J are TRBV27 and TRBJ2-7, with TRBD2 identical over 7 bases. The CDR3 runs to 13 residues. V dropped 3 bases and J dropped 7; count of bases not matched to a gene: 6. Germline CDR1 MNHEY, CDR2 SMNVEV (reference sequence). This chain's CDR3 is CASSFQGAGEQYF. The CDR3 DNA reads TGTGCCAGCAGTTTTCAGGGAGCGGGGGAGCAGTACTTC.

The chain has TRBV6-6 and TRBJ2-7, with 8 bases aligning to TRBD1. This CDR3 region has 15 residues. The germline V gene has CDR1 MNHNY and CDR2 SVGAGI (reference sequence). The J segment lost 5 bases and the V segment lost 6 bases, leaving 12 bases of the junction unmatched. CDR3 nucleotide sequence: TGTGCCAGCAGGCCTATTAAAGGACAGGGCCACGAGCAGTACTTC. Translation gives CASRPIKGQGHEQYF.

The chain joins TRBV7-9 to TRBJ1-1, with D possibly TRBD1 on 6 matching bases. Trimming took off 3 bases at V and 7 bases at J, with 12 bases between the two ends. Germline V gene lookup returns CDR1 SEHNR and CDR2 FQNEAQ (reference sequence). There are 13 residues in the CDR3. The CDR3 loop reads CASSLTPQGEAFF. The CDR3 DNA sequence: TGTGCCAGCAGCTTGACCCCACAGGGTGAAGCTTTCTTT.

The chain is built from TRBV30 and TRBJ2-6; D not resolved. The ends were cut back, 2 bases at V and 7 bases at J, with 12 bases in the middle. Germline CDR1 reads GTSNPN; CDR2 reads SVGIG (reference sequence). The CDR3 extends over 14 amino acids. The CDR3, as DNA: TGTGCCTGGAGTTCTCAGGATAATGCCAACGTCCTGACTTTC. Translated: CAWSSQDNANVLTF.

The CDR3: CASSDRDNTEAFF. The CDR3 nucleotides are TGTGCCAGCAGTGATCGAGATAACACTGAAGCTTTCTTT. The V call is TRBV11-3, the J call TRBJ1-1; D is ambiguous. The V gene lost 6 bases and the J gene lost 2 bases, with 10 bases spanning the gap. The CDR3 covers 13 residues. Germline-derived CDR1 and CDR2 are SGHNT and YENEEA.

This chain connects TRBV12-3 or TRBV12-4 to TRBJ2-1; TRBD1 matches at 8 bases. The V gene end was trimmed by 6 bases and the J gene end by 2 bases; junction bases not matched to a gene: 0. CDR3 length: 13 residues. The DNA of the CDR3 is TGTGCCAGCAGGGGACAGGCCTACAATGAGCAGTTCTTC. Its translation is CASRGQAYNEQFF.

This chain links TRBV6-6 with TRBJ2-7, with TRBD1 matching over 9 bases. The CDR3 extends over 14 amino acids. Germline CDR1 reads MNHNY; CDR2 reads SVGAGI (reference sequence). The junction had 4 bases not matched to a gene; V was cut back by 2 bases and J by 5 bases. The CDR3 reads CASSYRDRVNEQYF. CDR3 in DNA: TGTGCCAGCAGTTACCGGGACAGGGTGAACGAGCAGTACTTC.

The gene calls are TRBV5-8 and TRBJ1-5, with TRBD1 matching 9 bases. V shed 4 bases and J 7 bases; nucleotides not matched to a gene: 9. The CDR3 contains 15 residues. Germline values: CDR1 SGHTS, CDR2 YDEGEE. The CDR3 sequence: CASSATGTGHQPQHF. The CDR3 DNA sequence: TGTGCCAGCAGCGCCACCGGGACAGGGCACCAGCCCCAGCATTTT. Looking up the rest from reference TRBV5-8 and TRBJ1-5 gives the full variable domain: EAGVTQSPTHLIKTRGQQATLRCSPISGHTSVYWYQQALGLGLQFLLWYDEGEERNRGNFPPRFSGRQFPNYSSELNVNALELEDSALYLCASSATGTGHQPQHFGDGTRLSIL.

This clone was observed a handful of times. CDR3 coding DNA: TGTGCCACCAGCGGCCCCGGGACTCCGAGGGAGACCCAGTACTTC. The encoded protein is CATSGPGTPRETQYF. The chain couples TRBV15 to TRBJ2-5; D might be TRBD2 (6 bases). The V gene lost 5 bases and the J gene lost 5 bases, with 18 bases spanning the gap. The CDR3 is 15 residues long. Germline lookup yields CDR1 LNHNV and CDR2 YYDKDF (reference sequence).

The J gene is TRBJ1-2, the V gene TRBV19, with D unclear. Germline V CDR1 and CDR2: LNHDA, SQIVND (reference sequence). CDR3 size: 15 residues. V lost 3 bases, J lost 3 bases, and 14 bases lay in between. CDR3 protein: CASSISGRSDYGYTF. The DNA of the CDR3 is TGTGCCAGTAGTATTAGTGGCAGGTCCGACTATGGCTACACCTTC.

This chain joins TRBV11-2 and TRBJ2-1, with a weak D call TRBD1 (6 bases). Germline V lookup: CDR1 SGHAT, CDR2 FQNNGV. The CDR3 sequence is 13 residues long. V dropped 5 bases and J dropped 15 bases, with 20 bases sitting between them. The CDR3 region has the DNA TGTGCCAGCAGCCGGACGGTTACAGGGATGCTGTTCTTC. This encodes CASSRTVTGMLFF.

The chain carries TRBV16 and TRBJ2-1; no reliable D call. The CDR3 length is 12 residues. V was clipped by 2 bases and J by 12 bases, with 11 bases between them. CDR1 is KGHSY and CDR2 is FQNENV in the germline V gene. CDR3 coding DNA: TGTGCCAGCAGCCAAATCGGTATCGTGCAGTTCTTC. Protein sequence: CASSQIGIVQFF.

The chain has TRBV18 and TRBJ2-7; tentatively, D is TRBD1 (5 bases). This CDR3 comprises 16 residues. Germline lookup yields CDR1 KGHSH and CDR2 LQKENI. The V gene lost 2 bases and the J gene lost 9 bases, with 23 bases spanning the gap. DNA for the CDR3: TGTGCCAGCTCACCAACAACAGGACAACCTCCTACGTCGCAGTACTTC. Encoded protein: CASSPTTGQPPTSQYF.

This clone was observed once. The CDR3 nucleotides read TGTGCTAGTGGTTTGGTATCCTTGGGAAACACCATATATTTT. Its protein is CASGLVSLGNTIYF. The chain combines TRBV12-5 with TRBJ1-3; D is undetermined. This CDR3 region has 14 residues. V dropped 0 bases and J dropped 4 bases, with 7 bases sitting between them. Germline assignment: CDR1 LGHNT and CDR2 FRNRAP. The variable domain in full, completed from reference TRBV12-5 and TRBJ1-3, reads DARVTQTPRHKVTEMGQEVTMRCQPILGHNTVFWYRQTMMQGLELLAYFRNRAPLDDSGMPKDRFSAEMPDATLATLKIQPSEPRDSAVYFCASGLVSLGNTIYFGEGSWLTVV.

The V and J genes are TRBV7-9 and TRBJ2-2; 10 nucleotides match TRBD1. This CDR3 spans 15 amino acids. Germline CDR1 is SEHNR and CDR2 is FQNEAQ (reference sequence). With V trimmed by 8 bases and J by 6 bases, 9 bases remained unmatched. This CDR3 reads CASAPGQGTPGELFF. CDR3 nucleotides: TGTGCCAGCGCCCCGGGACAGGGGACCCCCGGGGAGCTGTTTTTT.

The CDR3 coding sequence is TGTGCCAGCGGTGGGGGGCTGGGAGGGGAGACCCAGTACTTC. This gives the protein CASGGGLGGETQYF. The rearrangement joins TRBV2 to TRBJ2-5; perhaps TRBD2 as D (7 bases). Germline CDR1 and CDR2: SNHLY and FYNNEI. The CDR3 extends over 14 amino acids. V shed 8 bases and J shed 5 bases, with 18 bases lying between them.

The DNA for the CDR3 is TGTGCCAGCAGCTTAGTCGGGGTGGAGACCCAGTACTTC. The encoded protein is CASSLVGVETQYF. V is TRBV7-9 and J is TRBJ2-5; weak D call: TRBD2 (5 bases). CDR1 is SEHNR and CDR2 is FQNEAQ in the germline V gene (reference sequence). V lost 1 base to trimming and J lost 5 bases, with 8 bases between them. The CDR3 sequence is 13 residues long.

The chain links TRBV6-5 to TRBJ1-3; a possible D gene is TRBD1 (6 bases). Germline CDR1 and CDR2: MNHEY and SVGAGI. This CDR3 is built from 14 residues. Trimming stripped 6 bases from V and 1 base from J, with 10 bases between. CDR3 nucleotide sequence: TGTGCCAGCAGCTTCCAGGGGTCTGGAAACACCATATATTTT. This gives the protein CASSFQGSGNTIYF.

The gene calls are TRBV5-6 and TRBJ1-1; a weak D match, TRBD1 (5 bases). This CDR3 is 14 amino acids long. Trimming cost V 3 bases and J 3 bases, with 12 bases left between them. Germline CDR1 SGHDT, CDR2 YYEEEE. CDR3 nucleotide sequence: TGTGCCAGCAGCTCCTATGACAGTTACACTGAAGCTTTCTTT. Its protein is CASSSYDSYTEAFF. The complete variable domain, with remaining parts taken from reference TRBV5-6 and TRBJ1-1, reads DAGVTQSPTHLIKTRGQQVTLRCSPKSGHDTVSWYQQALGQGPQFIFQYYEEEERQRGNFPDRFSGHQFPNYSSELNVNALLLGDSALYLCASSSYDSYTEAFFGQGTRLTVV.

This clone showed up just a few times. CDR3 coding DNA: TGCACCAGCAGCCAAGATAGTAGGCTGGAGCCCTACGAGCAGTACTTC. Translation: CTSSQDSRLEPYEQYF. This chain connects TRBV1 to TRBJ2-7; the table assigns TRBD2, which was not confirmed against the DNA. TRBV1 is assigned pseudogene status. The CDR3 has 16 residues.

This chain joins TRBV24-1 and TRBJ2-1; 10 bases agree with TRBD2. The CDR3 is 14 amino acids. V lost 9 bases and J lost 6; bases outside the gene matches: 7. Germline-derived CDR1 and CDR2 are KGHDR and SFDVKD. For the CDR3, the DNA is TGTGCCACCGCAGCGGGGGGGGGAGGCAATGAGCAGTTCTTC. Translating it yields CATAAGGGGNEQFF.

The sample holds one count of this clone. This chain connects TRBV18 to TRBJ1-4; TRBD1 matches at 12 bases. Unmatched junction bases numbered 3, after V lost 3 bases and J lost 4 bases. Germline assignment: CDR1 KGHSH and CDR2 LQKENI. The CDR3 is made up of 16 amino acids. This CDR3 is CASSPGQGALNEKLFF. The CDR3 region has the DNA TGTGCCAGCTCACCGGGACAGGGGGCCCTTAATGAAAAACTGTTTTTT.

This clone was detected once. This chain links TRBV3-1 (or the pseudogene TRBV3-2) with TRBJ2-7; a possible D gene is TRBD1 (6 bases). V was cut by 5 bases and J by 1 base, with 9 bases left in between. This CDR3 comprises 13 residues. Germline V lookup: CDR1 LGHDT, CDR2 YNNKEL (reference sequence). The CDR3: CASSKRGSYEQYF. CDR3 DNA: TGTGCCAGCAGCAAAAGGGGGTCCTACGAGCAGTACTTC.

V usage is TRBV6-5 and J usage is TRBJ1-2, with TRBD1 matching 9 bases. Trimming at V came to 2 bases and at J to 8 bases, leaving 9 bases not matched to a gene. Per the germline V gene, CDR1 is MNHEY and CDR2 is SVGAGI. The CDR3 sequence is 15 residues long. CDR3 DNA sequence: TGTGCCAGCAGTTACGATAGGACAGGGGTTGGCGGCTACACCTTC. It translates to CASSYDRTGVGGYTF.

This chain links TRBV7-6 with TRBJ2-6; 8 nucleotides agree with TRBD1. The CDR3 has 15 amino acids. The junction had 3 bases not matched to a gene; V was cut back by 4 bases and J by 4 bases. From germline, CDR1 is SGHVS and CDR2 FNYEAQ. DNA for the CDR3: TGTGCCAGCAGCTCCAGGGGGCTAGGGGCCAACGTCCTGACTTTC. Translating it yields CASSSRGLGANVLTF.

V is TRBV29-1 and J is TRBJ1-1; tentative D call: TRBD1 (6 bases). CDR3 size: 13 residues. CDR1 is SQVTM, CDR2 ANQGSEA, per germline. Trimming removed 4 bases from V and 0 bases from J, with 9 bases in between. In DNA form, the CDR3 reads TGCAGCGTTGCCGGACAGATGAACACTGAAGCTTTCTTT. Translated: CSVAGQMNTEAFF.